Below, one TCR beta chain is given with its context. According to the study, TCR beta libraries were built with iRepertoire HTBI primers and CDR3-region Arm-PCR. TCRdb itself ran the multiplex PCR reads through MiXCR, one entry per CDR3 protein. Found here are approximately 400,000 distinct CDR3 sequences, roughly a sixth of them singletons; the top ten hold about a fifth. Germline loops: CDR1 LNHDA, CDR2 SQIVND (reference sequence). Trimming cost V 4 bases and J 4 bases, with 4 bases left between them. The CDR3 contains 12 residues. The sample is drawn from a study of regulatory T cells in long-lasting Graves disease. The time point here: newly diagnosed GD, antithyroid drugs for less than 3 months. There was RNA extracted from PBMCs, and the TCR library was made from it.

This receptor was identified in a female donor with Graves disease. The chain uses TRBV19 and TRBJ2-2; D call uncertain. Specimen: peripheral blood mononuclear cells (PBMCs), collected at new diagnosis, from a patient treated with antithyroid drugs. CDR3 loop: CASSKATGELFF. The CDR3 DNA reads TGTGCCAGTAGTAAAGCCACCGGGGAGCTGTTTTTT.